The 16 T cell receptor beta chains reported below all come from one sample, sequenced in a study of T cells in Graves' hyperthyroidism and ophthalmopathy. Regions amplified from RNA transcripts were the TCR beta CDR3 regions. Carried out on the TCR CDR3, a first-round RT-PCR used the HTBI primer set. TCRdb analysed the multiplex PCR reads with MiXCR anew, one entry per CDR3 protein. The repertoire includes 550,000 to 600,000 distinct CDR3 sequences, 14% of them detected once, and 7% to 9% sits in the top ten. The sample taken for sequencing was blood. The receptors stem from a woman between 18 and 30 years old with Graves' ophthalmopathy.

A remark on this clonotype: A much larger clone is a single base away; this may be a read error. J is TRBJ1-1 and V is TRBV12-3 or TRBV12-4; tentative D call: TRBD1 (6 bases). The length of the CDR3 is 15 residues. The CDR3 loop is CASSLAGAGNTEALF. The CDR3 DNA follows: TGTGCCAGCAGTTTAGCGGGGGCTGGAAACACTGAAGCTCTCTTT.

This clonotype was counted ten times or more. The rearrangement links TRBV7-2 to TRBJ1-5; 8 bases align to TRBD1. V dropped 4 bases and J dropped 2; count of bases not matched to a gene: 4. Germline loops: CDR1 SGHTA, CDR2 FQGNSA. CDR3 size: 15 residues. This CDR3 reads CASSYVTGGNQPQHF. The DNA of the CDR3 is TGTGCCAGCAGCTACGTGACAGGGGGCAATCAGCCCCAGCATTTT.

This clonotype was picked up a small number of times. This chain uses TRBV20-1 with TRBJ2-1; 9 bases align to TRBD1. V lost 4 bases and J lost 7; bases outside the gene matches: 20. Germline CDR1 reads DFQATT; CDR2 reads SNEGSKA (reference sequence). The CDR3 totals 18 residues. As DNA, the CDR3 is TGCAGTGCTATCCCGGGACAGGGAGGGGTAGCGGCGGGAAATGAGCAGTTCTTC. It yields the protein CSAIPGQGGVAAGNEQFF.

This clonotype has only a few counts. The V gene is TRBV6-9, the J gene TRBJ2-3, with TRBD1 identical over 7 bases. This CDR3 spans 15 amino acids. Germline V CDR1 and CDR2: MNHGY, SVAAGI. V was clipped by 3 bases and J by 2 bases; unmatched bases: 5. In DNA, the CDR3 is TGTGCCAGCAGTTACGTCGACAGGGACACAGATACGCAGTATTTT. Translating it yields CASSYVDRDTDTQYF.

This clonotype was seen many times. The chain employs TRBV6-2 or TRBV6-3 and TRBJ1-4; D is uncertain. Germline lookup yields CDR1 MNHEY and CDR2 SVGEGT. Trimming cost V 2 bases and J 0 bases, with 22 bases left between them. This CDR3 spans 20 amino acids. Here the CDR3 DNA reads TGTGCCAGCAGTTACGGCTATGGAGGTCGGGATCGGACAACTAATGAAAAACTGTTTTTT. Its translation is CASSYGYGGRDRTTNEKLFF.

This clonotype has ten or more counts. The chain couples TRBV12-3 or TRBV12-4 to TRBJ2-1; D gene unclear. The V and J ends lost 3 bases and 2 bases respectively, with 17 bases between them. This CDR3 has 17 residues. Here the CDR3 DNA reads TGTGCCAGCAGTTTTACCCCAGGCTGGCTAACCTACAATGAGCAGTTCTTC. Translation: CASSFTPGWLTYNEQFF.

The V call is TRBV5-1, the J call TRBJ2-7, with 7 bases aligning to TRBD1. Germline CDR1 is SGHRS and CDR2 is YFSETQ. V gave up 7 bases and J gave up 2 bases; unmatched junction bases: 6. CDR3 size: 13 residues. Here the CDR3 reads CASGRDSAYEQYF. CDR3 bases: TGCGCCAGCGGACGGGACAGCGCCTACGAGCAGTACTTC.

In its sample, this clonotype was seen many times. The chain combines TRBV12-3 or TRBV12-4 with TRBJ1-5; D is possibly TRBD1 (5 bases). The CDR3 contains 16 residues. The V end lost 5 bases, the J end lost 3 bases, and 17 bases lay between the germline ends. The CDR3 coding sequence is TGTGCCAGCAGTGGTACCGGGGCGGGTCTCAATCAGCCCCAGCATTTT. It is translated as CASSGTGAGLNQPQHF.

This clonotype has a count of ten or more. The chain uses TRBV20-1 and TRBJ2-7, with 7 bases that match TRBD1. This CDR3 is 14 amino acids long. Trimming at V came to 1 base and at J to 5 bases, leaving 8 bases not matched to a gene. Germline V CDR1 and CDR2: DFQATT, SNEGSKA (reference sequence). The CDR3 DNA is TGCAGTGCTAGAGTTACTCAGGGGGTGGACGAGCAGTACTTC. It is translated as CSARVTQGVDEQYF.

This clonotype was observed many times. The V call is TRBV27, the J call TRBJ2-1; D is perhaps TRBD2 (6 bases). Germline-derived CDR1 and CDR2 are MNHEY and SMNVEV (reference sequence). The CDR3 totals 16 residues. Trimming stripped 5 bases from V and 7 bases from J, with 21 bases between. DNA for the CDR3: TGTGCCAGCAGTGTGAAAGGGACTGCGGCAGGGAATGAGCAGTTCTTC. Protein: CASSVKGTAAGNEQFF.

As to this clonotype: This clone may be a read error of a much larger clone one base away. The chain uses TRBV20-1 and TRBJ2-7, with 11 bases that match TRBD1. Trimming cost V 5 bases and J 1 base; bases outside gene matches: 7. CDR3 length: 15 residues. Germline V lookup: CDR1 DFQATT, CDR2 SNEGSKA (reference sequence). This CDR3 is CSAVPGQGESYEQYF. The DNA of the CDR3 is TGCAGTGCTGTCCCGGGACAGGGGGAATCCTACGAGCAGTACTTC.

The sample holds a few counts of this clonotype. This sequence joins TRBV20-1 and TRBJ1-2; D remains ambiguous. V lost 6 bases, J lost 5 bases, and 10 bases lay in between. The CDR3 length is 11 residues. The V gene's germline CDR1 is DFQATT and CDR2 SNEGSKA (reference sequence). In nucleotides, the CDR3 is TGCAGTGCGTACTCCTCATATGGCTACACCTTC. This encodes CSAYSSYGYTF.

This chain uses TRBV19 with TRBJ2-1; D is undetermined. This CDR3 is built from 14 residues. The V and J ends lost 10 bases and 3 bases respectively, with 16 bases between them. CDR1 is LNHDA, CDR2 SQIVND, per germline (reference sequence). CDR3: CATKIQLGYNEQFF. The CDR3 region has the DNA TGTGCCACCAAAATCCAATTGGGCTACAATGAGCAGTTCTTC.

The rearrangement links TRBV19 to TRBJ2-5, with 8 positions matching TRBD1. CDR1 is LNHDA and CDR2 is SQIVND in the germline V gene (reference sequence). This CDR3 is 17 amino acids long. Losses at the gene ends were 6 bases for V and 5 bases for J; bases not matched to a gene: 17. For the CDR3, the DNA is TGTGCCAGTAGCCCACCCCCCTCCAGGGGGCATTGGGAGACCCAGTACTTC. Its translation is CASSPPPSRGHWETQYF.

The genes are TRBV24-1 and TRBJ2-1, with 9 bases identical to TRBD2. The V gene's germline CDR1 is KGHDR and CDR2 SFDVKD. The CDR3 covers 18 residues. V trimming: 4 bases; J trimming: 9 bases; junction bases outside the gene matches: 18. The CDR3 DNA follows: TGTGCCACCAGTGACCTTACCGTAGCGGGAGTGGAGGGTGGTGAGCAGTTCTTC. This translates into CATSDLTVAGVEGGEQFF.

The chain combines TRBV4-1 with TRBJ2-4; weak D call: TRBD1 (5 bases). Per the germline V gene, CDR1 is MGHRA and CDR2 is YSYEKL. The CDR3 extends over 15 amino acids. With 2 bases removed from V and 0 bases from J, the gap between germline ends came to 8 bases. For the CDR3, the DNA is TGCGCCAGCAGCCAACCCAGGGTAGCCAAAAACATTCAGTACTTC. It specifies CASSQPRVAKNIQYF.